These 7 T cell receptor beta chains were all obtained from the same sample, sequenced in a study of blood T cell repertoires in COVID-19. Here immunoSEQ multiplex PCR was the method, and the copy in TCRdb shows in-frame clones only, minus some. The profile shows under 300,000 clones, around nine tenths of them singletons. Source material: PBMCs or T cells enriched from blood (not recorded which). The origin of the receptors is a woman aged 55 to 70 in a cohort exposed to, infected with or recovered from COVID-19 (not recorded which).

This chain connects TRBV27 to TRBJ2-3, with 7 bases lining up with TRBD1. J lost 2 bases, V lost 3 bases, and 8 bases had no gene match. Per germline, CDR1 MNHEY and CDR2 SMNVEV (reference sequence). CDR3 length: 16 residues. CDR3 sequence: CASSFRYRGPTDTQYF. Written as DNA, the CDR3 is TGTGCCAGCAGTTTCCGATACAGGGGACCCACAGATACGCAGTATTTT.

In its sample, this clone was seen once. The rearrangement joins TRBV30 to TRBJ1-1; tentative D call: TRBD1 (5 bases). CDR3 size: 13 residues. V was shortened by 0 bases and J by 5 bases, with 10 bases between the two germline ends. Looked up from germline, CDR1 is GTSNPN and CDR2 is SVGIG (reference sequence). The CDR3 DNA reads TGTGCCTGGAGTGTGCAGGGCAGAACTGAAGCTTTCTTT. It encodes CAWSVQGRTEAFF. The full variable domain, its missing parts supplied by reference TRBV30 and TRBJ1-1, is SQTIHQWPATLVQPVGSPLSLECTVEGTSNPNLYWYRQAAGRGLQLLFYSVGIGQISSEVPQNLSASRPQDRQFILSSKKLLLSDSGFYLCAWSVQGRTEAFFGQGTRLTVV.

The chain couples TRBV6-7 to TRBJ2-3; 13 bases agree with TRBD2. TRBV6-7 is labeled an ORF, and its function is uncertain. After removal of 6 bases from V and 1 base from J, the junction contained 10 bases not matched to a gene. The CDR3 consists of 18 residues. CDR3 DNA: TGTGCCAGCAGGCCAACTAGCGGGAGGGCCCCCCGCACAGATACGCAGTATTTT. This translates into CASRPTSGRAPRTDTQYF.

The rearrangement links TRBV30 to TRBJ1-2, with D possibly TRBD1 on 6 matching bases. The CDR3 consists of 13 residues. The germline gives CDR1 GTSNPN, CDR2 SVGIG (reference sequence). The CDR3 loop is CVYTRTGSYGYTF. Here the CDR3 DNA reads TGTGTCTACACCCGAACAGGGTCATATGGCTACACCTTC. Complete variable domain (other parts from reference TRBV30 and TRBJ1-2): SQTIHQWPATLVQPVGSPLSLECTVEGTSNPNLYWYRQAAGRGLQLLFYSVGIGQISSEVPQNLSASRPQDRQFILSSKKLLLSDSGFYLCVYTRTGSYGYTFGSGTRLTVV.

This chain uses TRBV6-5 with TRBJ2-7; D possibly corresponds to TRBD2 (5 bases). This CDR3 is built from 12 residues. From germline, CDR1 is MNHEY and CDR2 SVGAGI. The V end was cut by 5 bases, the J end by 9 bases, with 14 bases between. The CDR3 sequence is CASSTGMFRQYF. The CDR3 DNA follows: TGTGCCAGCAGTACCGGGATGTTCCGGCAGTACTTC.

This chain links TRBV27 with TRBJ2-3, with D possibly matching TRBD1 (5 bases). Between the trimmed V and J ends, which lost 3 bases and 2 bases, there was a span of 9 bases. This CDR3 region has 14 residues. Germline values: CDR1 MNHEY, CDR2 SMNVEV (reference sequence). The chain's CDR3 is CASSFRQYTDTQYF. In DNA, the CDR3 is TGTGCCAGCAGTTTTCGACAGTACACAGATACGCAGTATTTT.

The chain is built from TRBV5-1 and TRBJ2-5, with 7 bases fitting TRBD1. The CDR3 sequence is 14 residues long. Germline-derived CDR1 and CDR2 are SGHRS and YFSETQ. The V segment lost 4 bases and the J segment 4 bases; nucleotides outside the gene matches: 7. The CDR3 DNA reads TGCGCCAGCAGCCAGGACAGGAGTGCAGAGACCCAGTACTTC. This gives the protein CASSQDRSAETQYF. Using reference TRBV5-1 and TRBJ2-5 for the parts outside the CDR3, the full variable domain is KAGVTQTPRYLIKTRGQQVTLSCSPISGHRSVSWYQQTPGQGLQFLFEYFSETQRNKGNFPGRFSGRQFSNSRSEMNVSTLELGDSALYLCASSQDRSAETQYFGPGTRLLVL.